Shown below are 29 T cell receptor beta chains from a single sample sequenced in a study of T cell repertoires in cytomegalovirus infection. Which antigens these TCRs recognize remains unknown. A single record per CDR3 protein comes from TCRdb applying MiXCR to the reads. The sample includes roughly 730,000 distinct CDR3 sequences, roughly 33% of them seen just once. Here the sequenced sample was cultured PBMCs, taken from culture after CMV antigen stimulation. The source of these receptors is a human donor in good health (CMV status not recorded). Some clones in this sample may be carry-over from other donors' samples.

This clonotype was observed a few times. The CDR3 region has the DNA TGCGCCAGCAGTAAGCCCGGGACTAGCAGAGGGACAGATACGCAGTATTTT. Translating gives CASSKPGTSRGTDTQYF. This chain connects TRBV4-1 to TRBJ2-3, with 9 bases lining up with TRBD2. The CDR3 consists of 17 residues. Trimming removed 6 bases from V and 3 bases from J; junction bases left unmatched: 13. Germline lookup yields CDR1 MGHRA and CDR2 YSYEKL.

This clonotype occurred many times. The chain uses TRBV7-6 and TRBJ1-4, with TRBD1 matching 7 bases. CDR3 length: 14 amino acids. V was clipped by 6 bases and J by 5 bases; unmatched bases: 6. Germline loops: CDR1 SGHVS, CDR2 FNYEAQ. The CDR3 DNA follows: TGTGCCAGCAGTCGGACAGGAGAGAATGAAAAACTGTTTTTT. Translation gives CASSRTGENEKLFF.

The chain carries TRBV5-1 and TRBJ1-1; D is unresolved. V gave up 5 bases and J gave up 1 base, with 9 bases separating them. Germline V gene sequence: CDR1 SGHRS, CDR2 YFSETQ. The CDR3 contains 13 residues. The CDR3 nucleotides are TGCGCCAGCAGGGCCCAACCGAACACTGAAGCTTTCTTT. Translating it yields CASRAQPNTEAFF.

This clonotype has just a few counts. V usage is TRBV11-3 and J usage is TRBJ2-5; 7 bases fit TRBD2. The CDR3 loop spans 14 amino acids. From germline, CDR1 is SGHNT and CDR2 YENEEA. The V gene end was trimmed by 4 bases and the J gene end by 2 bases; junction bases not matched to a gene: 4. The CDR3 reads CASSSGGKQETQYF. Written as DNA, the CDR3 is TGTGCCAGCAGCTCCGGGGGGAAACAAGAGACCCAGTACTTC.

Concerning this clonotype: Since the CDR3 does not end with the conserved phenylalanine or tryptophan, this likely comes from a read error. The gene calls are TRBV2 and TRBJ2-7; D is unclear. The CDR3 has 11 amino acids. The V and J ends lost 8 bases and 5 bases respectively, with 10 bases between them. Germline loops: CDR1 SNHLY, CDR2 FYNNEI. Here the CDR3 reads CASLSWDEQYL. The CDR3 DNA reads TGTGCCAGCCTGTCTTGGGACGAGCAGTACTTG.

This clonotype was seen more than once but under ten times. The chain couples TRBV2 to TRBJ1-1; the match to TRBD1 covers 7 bases. This CDR3 comprises 13 residues. Per germline, CDR1 SNHLY and CDR2 FYNNEI. V lost 6 bases, J lost 3 bases, and 4 bases stayed unmatched. CDR3 sequence reads: CASSRRGDTEAFF. The CDR3 coding sequence is TGTGCCAGCAGCCGCAGGGGGGACACTGAAGCTTTCTTT.

The chain combines TRBV27 with TRBJ2-7; 10 positions match TRBD2. The CDR3 runs to 17 residues. V lost 3 bases, J lost 0 bases, and 8 bases stayed unmatched. Germline V gene data show CDR1 as MNHEY and CDR2 as SMNVEV (reference sequence). CDR3 sequence (DNA): TGTGCCAGCAGTTTCTTCCCGCTAGCGGGGGACTCCTACGAGCAGTACTTC. As protein: CASSFFPLAGDSYEQYF.

The rearrangement links TRBV2 to TRBJ2-3; D unresolved. Per germline, CDR1 SNHLY and CDR2 FYNNEI. With 7 bases removed from V and 0 bases from J, the gap between germline ends came to 11 bases. CDR3 length: 14 amino acids. CDR3 nucleotide sequence: TGTGCCAGCAAAATGGGCGGTAGCACAGATACGCAGTATTTT. Translating it yields CASKMGGSTDTQYF.

This clonotype was counted ten times or more. As DNA, the CDR3 is TGTGCCAGCAGCTTAAGGGTAGGCGAGAGCTACGAGCAGTACTTC. Translated, it gives CASSLRVGESYEQYF. This chain joins TRBV7-2 and TRBJ2-7, with D unresolved. Per germline, CDR1 SGHTA and CDR2 FQGNSA. The CDR3 is 15 amino acids. Trimming stripped 2 bases from V and 3 bases from J, with 14 bases between.

This clonotype was counted at least ten times. The genes are TRBV7-2 and TRBJ2-5; the match to TRBD2 covers 11 bases. The CDR3 is made up of 15 amino acids. Germline CDR1 reads SGHTA; CDR2 reads FQGNSA. Trimming cost V 2 bases and J 5 bases; bases outside gene matches: 4. CDR3 loop: CASSLTSGSTETQYF. The CDR3 nucleotides are TGTGCCAGCAGCTTAACTAGCGGGAGCACGGAGACCCAGTACTTC.

This sequence joins TRBV27 and TRBJ2-3; no firm D call. Germline assignment: CDR1 MNHEY and CDR2 SMNVEV (reference sequence). The CDR3 contains 15 residues. V shed 2 bases and J shed 4 bases, with 13 bases lying between them. CDR3 protein: CASSLRQTQADTQYF. The CDR3 region has the DNA TGTGCCAGCAGTTTAAGGCAAACGCAGGCAGATACGCAGTATTTT.

The V call is TRBV4-3, the J call TRBJ2-1, with D unresolved. The CDR3 is made up of 14 amino acids. Germline-derived CDR1 and CDR2 are LGHNA and YSLEER. V lost 1 base, J lost 6 bases, and 10 bases lay in between. The CDR3 nucleotides read TGCGCCAGCAGCCAAGGACTCAGGAGCAATGAGCAGTTCTTC. This codes for CASSQGLRSNEQFF.

CDR3 loop: CVTEGAGTDTQYF. For the CDR3, the DNA is TGTGTCACGGAGGGGGCCGGCACAGATACGCAGTATTTT. The chain recombines TRBV10-3 with TRBJ2-3; the D gene is possibly TRBD1 (7 bases). Germline V gene data show CDR1 as ENHRY and CDR2 as SYGVKD. CDR3 length: 13 amino acids.

V is TRBV12-3 or TRBV12-4 and J is TRBJ1-4; TRBD1 matches 10 bases. J was trimmed by 12 bases and V by 6 bases; bases with no gene match: 22. The CDR3 contains 18 residues. Here the CDR3 DNA reads TGTGCCAGCAGGTCGGACGGGCCCCACAGGGACAGGGGACGGGAACTGTTTTTT. Its protein is CASRSDGPHRDRGRELFF.

The chain uses TRBV20-1 and TRBJ2-3, with 11 bases identical to TRBD2. V lost 8 bases to trimming and J lost 2 bases; unmatched junction nucleotides: 18. CDR1 is DFQATT and CDR2 is SNEGSKA in the germline V gene (reference sequence). The CDR3 loop spans 18 amino acids. The CDR3 here is CSTQGISGGGPTTDTQYF. CDR3 in DNA: TGCAGTACTCAGGGGATTAGCGGGGGGGGCCCAACCACAGATACGCAGTATTTT.

The chain links TRBV6-5 to TRBJ1-2; D might be TRBD1 (5 bases). The germline V and J ends were trimmed by 0 bases and 3 bases, with 8 bases remaining between them. The CDR3 is 14 amino acids. The germline CDR1 and CDR2 sequences are MNHEY and SVGAGI. CDR3 sequence: CASSYSREDYGYTF. Written as DNA, the CDR3 is TGTGCCAGCAGTTACTCCAGGGAGGACTATGGCTACACCTTC.

V usage is TRBV4-2 and J usage is TRBJ1-3; 9 bases match TRBD1. The CDR3 has 20 amino acids. V lost 2 bases, J lost 4 bases, and 18 bases stayed unmatched. The germline gives CDR1 LGHNA, CDR2 YNFKEQ. This CDR3 is CASSQSQPTGTGIAGNTIYF. CDR3 sequence (DNA): TGTGCCAGCAGCCAAAGTCAACCTACCGGGACAGGGATTGCAGGAAACACCATATATTTT.

The chain links TRBV12-3 or TRBV12-4 to TRBJ2-7, with D hard to call. V was clipped by 5 bases and J by 3 bases, with 20 bases between them. CDR3 length: 16 residues. The CDR3 DNA sequence: TGTGCCAGCAGTCCAAGCTACGAGTACCGGTACTACGAGCAGTACTTC. It translates to CASSPSYEYRYYEQYF.

This clonotype was seen more than once but under ten times. The chain uses TRBV7-2 and TRBJ2-1; TRBD1 is a possible D gene (5 bases). CDR3 length: 16 residues. Germline loops: CDR1 SGHTA, CDR2 FQGNSA. Trimming pared 1 base from V and 2 bases from J, leaving 12 bases between. CDR3 loop: CASSLDRTPTYNEQFF. In DNA, the CDR3 is TGTGCCAGCAGCTTAGACAGGACCCCAACCTACAATGAGCAGTTCTTC.

The V and J genes are TRBV12-3 or TRBV12-4 and TRBJ1-6, with no clear D. V lost 4 bases and J 8 bases, leaving 6 bases between the germline ends. The CDR3 contains 12 residues. Written as DNA, the CDR3 is TGTGCCAGCAGTTCGGACTATTCACCCCTCCACTTT. It yields the protein CASSSDYSPLHF.

This clonotype came up a few times. This chain connects TRBV7-9 to TRBJ2-1; TRBD2 matches at 11 bases. This CDR3 is built from 17 residues. V was pared by 0 bases and J by 7 bases, with 8 bases of the junction left unmatched. The germline V gene encodes CDR1 SEHNR and CDR2 FQNEAQ (reference sequence). The CDR3 loop reads CASSLAALGLAVNEQFF. The CDR3 coding sequence is TGTGCCAGCAGCTTAGCGGCTCTGGGACTAGCGGTGAATGAGCAGTTCTTC.

A few counts support this clonotype. The chain joins TRBV20-1 to TRBJ1-1; TRBD1 agrees at 7 bases. J gave up 0 bases and V 5 bases, and 12 bases lay outside the gene matches. The CDR3 is 16 residues long. Germline loops: CDR1 DFQATT, CDR2 SNEGSKA (reference sequence). The CDR3 bases are TGCAGTGCTCAAAGCGGGTCAGGGGGGATGAACACTGAAGCTTTCTTT. Its protein product is CSAQSGSGGMNTEAFF.

Only a few counts were recorded for this clonotype. The V gene is TRBV7-9, the J gene TRBJ2-5; D gene unclear. Germline V CDR1 and CDR2: SEHNR, FQNEAQ (reference sequence). Trimming removed 10 bases from V and 1 base from J, with 16 bases in between. The CDR3 loop spans 14 amino acids. Here the CDR3 reads CAIRLRQSQETQYF. In nucleotides, the CDR3 is TGTGCCATACGCCTCCGGCAGAGCCAAGAGACCCAGTACTTC.

The chain employs TRBV28 and TRBJ1-5; 8 bases fit TRBD1. V lost 3 bases, J lost 0 bases, and 10 bases stayed unmatched. The length of the CDR3 is 18 residues. Per germline, CDR1 MDHEN and CDR2 SYDVKM. The CDR3 DNA reads TGTGCCAGCAGTTTTCCTTCGACAGGGGTGTATAGCAATCAGCCCCAGCATTTT. It codes for CASSFPSTGVYSNQPQHF.

This clonotype appeared a few times. V and J are TRBV25-1 and TRBJ2-1; D may be TRBD2 (6 bases). The length of the CDR3 is 14 residues. CDR1 is MGHDK and CDR2 is SYGVNS in the germline V gene. V lost 4 bases and J 8 bases, leaving 15 bases between the germline ends. Written as DNA, the CDR3 is TGTGCCAGCAGTGGCCCAGACGGGACTTATGAGCAGTTCTTC. Translated, it gives CASSGPDGTYEQFF.

V usage is TRBV6-8 and J usage is TRBJ2-1; D is perhaps TRBD2 (6 bases). Germline values: CDR1 MNHGY, CDR2 SAAAGT. The CDR3 consists of 15 residues. V was pared by 7 bases and J by 7 bases, with 20 bases between. CDR3 nucleotide sequence: TGTGCCAGCACCCCTGGAGGAGGGAGGAGGAATGAGCAGTTCTTC. Translation: CASTPGGGRRNEQFF.

Comments on this clonotype: This clone may be a read error of a much larger clone one base away. The chain employs TRBV7-2 and TRBJ1-3, with D uncertain. Germline-derived CDR1 and CDR2 are SGHTA and FQGNSA. This CDR3 comprises 18 residues. V was shortened by 7 bases and J by 0 bases, with 22 bases between the two germline ends. CDR3 nucleotide sequence: TGTGCCAGCACCGAAGATTTTTCTCCTTTGAGCTCTGGAAACACCATATATTTT. It encodes CASTEDFSPLSSGNTIYF.

The chain combines TRBV4-1 with TRBJ2-3; TRBD1 agrees at 7 bases. Germline lookup yields CDR1 MGHRA and CDR2 YSYEKL. Germline trimming cut 3 bases from V and 1 base from J; bases unmatched to any gene: 7. The CDR3 runs 16 residues. DNA of the CDR3: TGCGCCAGCAGCCATCCCCAGGGGGTAGGCACAGATACGCAGTATTTT. This codes for CASSHPQGVGTDTQYF.

The chain carries TRBV4-1 and TRBJ2-7; unclear D gene. CDR3 length: 15 amino acids. The V and J ends lost 1 base and 6 bases respectively, with 16 bases between them. Germline CDR1 and CDR2: MGHRA and YSYEKL. CDR3 nucleotides: TGCGCCAGCAGCCAAGCAGCCGGCCTCCCCGGCGAGCAGTACTTC. It translates to CASSQAAGLPGEQYF.